The 21 T cell receptor beta chains given below trace back to one sample, sequenced in a study of OX40 agonist ivuxolimab in advanced cancers. Assay: immunoSEQ multiplex PCR; the TCRdb copy retains only in-frame clones and omits some. The sample carries tens of thousands of clones, around nine tenths recorded once. The sample was CD4+ or CD8+ T cells sorted from blood, taken in a trial of the OX40 agonist ivuxolimab. The receptors were gathered from an adult with an advanced solid tumor such as melanoma, head and neck, liver or kidney cancer.

The chain is built from TRBV27 and TRBJ2-4; D not resolved. The CDR3 is made up of 14 amino acids. V was shortened by 0 bases and J by 9 bases, with 12 bases between the two germline ends. CDR1 and CDR2 (germline): MNHEY, SMNVEV (reference sequence). CDR3 in amino acids: CASSLSQGIGIQYF. The CDR3 DNA sequence: TGTGCCAGCAGTTTATCGCAAGGGATCGGCATTCAGTACTTC.

This clone is a singleton in its sample. This chain connects TRBV27 to TRBJ2-7, with unresolved D. Germline-derived CDR1 and CDR2 are MNHEY and SMNVEV (reference sequence). V lost 3 bases, J lost 7 bases, and 10 bases lay in between. The CDR3 is made up of 12 amino acids. DNA for the CDR3: TGTGCCAGCAGTTTTTCGTCCGGGGAGCAGTACTTC. Translating gives CASSFSSGEQYF.

The rearrangement uses TRBV11-3 and TRBJ2-2; a weak D match, TRBD2 (7 bases). Germline V gene lookup returns CDR1 SGHNT and CDR2 YENEEA. The CDR3 covers 17 residues. V gave up 2 bases and J gave up 5 bases, with 18 bases separating them. The CDR3, as DNA: TGTGCCAGCAGCTTACGTTCCCGGGGGGCGAGTACCGGGGAGCTGTTTTTT. This translates into CASSLRSRGASTGELFF. The full variable domain, completed using reference TRBV11-3 and TRBJ2-2, is EAGVVQSPRYKIIEKKQPVAFWCNPISGHNTLYWYLQNLGQGPELLIRYENEEAVDDSQLPKDRFSAERLKGVDSTLKIQPAELGDSAVYLCASSLRSRGASTGELFFGEGSRLTVL.

CDR3 loop: CSVGKEDGSPLHF. The CDR3 nucleotides are TGCAGCGTTGGAAAGGAGGATGGATCACCCCTCCACTTT. V usage is TRBV29-1 and J usage is TRBJ1-6; no firm D call. This CDR3 has 13 residues. The V gene's germline CDR1 is SQVTM and CDR2 ANQGSEA. V dropped 4 bases and J dropped 10 bases, with 14 bases sitting between them. Full variable domain (remainder filled in from reference TRBV29-1 and TRBJ1-6): SAVISQKPSRDICQRGTSLTIQCQVDSQVTMMFWYRQQPGQSLTLIATANQGSEATYESGFVIDKFPISRPNLTFSTLTVSNMSPEDSSIYLCSVGKEDGSPLHFGNGTRLTVT.

This clone was counted once. V and J are TRBV5-1 and TRBJ1-1, with TRBD1 as a possible D gene (5 bases). This CDR3 comprises 14 residues. The germline V gene has CDR1 SGHRS and CDR2 YFSETQ. V dropped 0 bases and J dropped 3 bases, with 9 bases sitting between them. This CDR3 is CASSLDLGDTEAFF. CDR3 DNA: TGCGCCAGCAGCTTGGATCTAGGGGACACTGAAGCTTTCTTT.

The chain combines TRBV4-1 with TRBJ1-4, with TRBD1 identical over 7 bases. Per germline, CDR1 MGHRA and CDR2 YSYEKL. The CDR3 contains 19 residues. V lost 4 bases, J lost 4 bases, and 18 bases stayed unmatched. CDR3 sequence: CASSRPPGQINWGNEKLFF. CDR3 nucleotide sequence: TGCGCCAGCAGCCGACCACCGGGACAGATCAACTGGGGTAATGAAAAACTGTTTTTT.

CDR3 region: CASSYGVGGGYTF. The CDR3, as DNA: TGTGCCAGCAGTTACGGGGTAGGAGGCGGCTACACCTTC. V gene TRBV6-5 combines with J gene TRBJ1-2; D call uncertain. The ends were cut back, 2 bases at V and 8 bases at J, with 12 bases in the middle. Per the germline V gene, CDR1 is MNHEY and CDR2 is SVGAGI. The CDR3 contains 13 residues.

The V and J genes are TRBV28 and TRBJ1-4, with D tentatively TRBD1 (5 bases). V lost 5 bases, J lost 7 bases, and 17 bases lay in between. This CDR3 is 15 amino acids long. CDR1 and CDR2 (germline): MDHEN, SYDVKM. CDR3 nucleotide sequence: TGTGCCAGCAGTCTCGACCGGGACCTTGGTGAAAAACTGTTTTTT. Translation: CASSLDRDLGEKLFF.

The rearrangement uses TRBV6-6 and TRBJ1-4; 9 bases fit TRBD1. The length of the CDR3 is 13 residues. Germline V gene lookup returns CDR1 MNHNY and CDR2 SVGAGI (reference sequence). Germline trimming cut 9 bases from V and 7 bases from J; bases unmatched to any gene: 6. The CDR3 here is CASNRGQSEKLFF. The CDR3 DNA follows: TGTGCCAGTAACAGGGGGCAGAGTGAAAAACTGTTTTTT.

The rearrangement links TRBV16 to TRBJ2-6; D is undetermined. Deletions cut 4 bases from V and 1 base from J, with 11 bases between. CDR1 is KGHSY, CDR2 FQNENV, per germline. CDR3 length: 16 amino acids. The CDR3 nucleotides read TGTGCCAGCAGCCCCGTCGTGGGGTCTGGGGCCAACGTCCTGACTTTC. Its translation is CASSPVVGSGANVLTF.

This chain connects TRBV12-5 to TRBJ2-1; D gene unclear. Germline CDR1 and CDR2: LGHNT and FRNRAP. Deletions cut 5 bases from V and 8 bases from J, with 16 bases between. The CDR3 totals 14 residues. CDR3 DNA sequence: TGTGCTAGTGGTGCCCAAGAGTTCGTCCATGAGCAGTTCTTC. Residues: CASGAQEFVHEQFF.

This chain uses TRBV27 with TRBJ1-3; D is possibly TRBD1 (6 bases). With 6 bases removed from V and 4 bases from J, the gap between germline ends came to 16 bases. Germline V lookup: CDR1 MNHEY, CDR2 SMNVEV (reference sequence). The CDR3 loop spans 15 amino acids. CDR3 sequence (DNA): TGTGCCAGCAGCCATCTCACAGGGTACGGAAACACCATATATTTT. It specifies CASSHLTGYGNTIYF.

This clone was counted a single time. V and J are TRBV28 and TRBJ2-6; tentative D call: TRBD1 (5 bases). Trimming took 2 bases from V and 0 from J, leaving 8 bases between them. CDR3 length: 16 amino acids. CDR1 is MDHEN and CDR2 is SYDVKM in the germline V gene. CDR3 in amino acids: CASSLGASSGANVLTF. CDR3 sequence (DNA): TGTGCCAGCAGTTTAGGGGCTAGCTCTGGGGCCAACGTCCTGACTTTC.

This clone was observed once. CDR3 loop: CASSLRGLNTEAFF. The CDR3 DNA follows: TGTGCCAGCAGCTTGCGGGGCTTGAACACTGAAGCTTTCTTT. The chain uses TRBV13 and TRBJ1-1, with D maybe TRBD1 (5 bases). The germline CDR1 and CDR2 sequences are PRHDT and FYEKMQ (reference sequence). Trimming took 3 bases from V and 0 from J, leaving 8 bases between them. The CDR3 consists of 14 residues. The entire variable domain, with the rest obtained from reference TRBV13 and TRBJ1-1, is as follows: AAGVIQSPRHLIKEKRETATLKCYPIPRHDTVYWYQQGPGQDPQFLISFYEKMQSDKGSIPDRFSAQQFSDYHSELNMSSLELGDSALYFCASSLRGLNTEAFFGQGTRLTVV.

The rearrangement joins TRBV7-9 to TRBJ2-3; D ambiguous. Germline V gives CDR1 SEHNR, CDR2 FQNEAQ (reference sequence). The CDR3 is made up of 16 amino acids. V shed 4 bases and J shed 3 bases, with 17 bases lying between them. The CDR3 DNA follows: TGTGCCAGCAGCTCAAGCTTAGGTCGTATAACAGATACGCAGTATTTT. This sequence encodes CASSSSLGRITDTQYF.

V is TRBV7-3 and J is TRBJ2-1; 7 nucleotides align to TRBD2. The CDR3 is made up of 14 amino acids. Looked up from germline, CDR1 is SGHTA and CDR2 is FQGTGA. Unmatched junction bases numbered 2, after V lost 2 bases and J lost 4 bases. Here the CDR3 reads CASSLGGSYNEQFF. The CDR3 DNA reads as TGTGCCAGCAGCTTAGGCGGGAGTTACAATGAGCAGTTCTTC. Variable domain in full (rest from reference TRBV7-3 and TRBJ2-1): GAGVSQTPSNKVTEKGKYVELRCDPISGHTALYWYRQSLGQGPEFLIYFQGTGAADDSGLPNDRFFAVRPEGSVSTLKIQRTERGDSAVYLCASSLGGSYNEQFFGPGTRLTVL.

The chain carries TRBV11-2 and TRBJ2-7; D unclear. The CDR3 runs 14 residues. The V end was cut by 1 base, the J end by 3 bases, with 10 bases between. CDR1 is SGHAT and CDR2 is FQNNGV in the germline V gene. CDR3 in DNA: TGTGCCAGCAGCTTAGGGGGAAGTGACTACGAGCAGTACTTC. Its protein is CASSLGGSDYEQYF.

V usage is TRBV9 and J usage is TRBJ2-1; D may match TRBD1 or TRBD2 (6 bases each). This CDR3 has 17 amino acids. V gave up 4 bases and J gave up 6 bases, with 23 bases separating them. Germline-derived CDR1 and CDR2 are SGDLS and YYNGEE. The CDR3 DNA reads as TGTGCCAGCAGCACGTATGTTGGGACTTCAGGGGTCAATGAGCAGTTCTTC. Translation: CASSTYVGTSGVNEQFF.

This clone has only one observation. The rearrangement joins TRBV19 to TRBJ2-2; TRBD2 is a possible D gene (5 bases). Deletions cut 1 base from V and 5 bases from J, with 14 bases between. This CDR3 has 16 amino acids. Looked up from germline, CDR1 is LNHDA and CDR2 is SQIVND (reference sequence). Here the CDR3 reads CASSIGSGRYTGELFF. Written as DNA, the CDR3 is TGTGCCAGTAGTATAGGATCGGGAAGGTATACCGGGGAGCTGTTTTTT.

The V call is TRBV28, the J call TRBJ1-5, with TRBD1 matching 7 bases. The CDR3 runs 16 residues. Losses at the gene ends were 5 bases for V and 2 bases for J; bases not matched to a gene: 9. Germline CDR1 and CDR2: MDHEN and SYDVKM. The CDR3 protein is CASSTNTGEGNQPQHF. In nucleotides, the CDR3 is TGTGCCAGCAGTACCAACACAGGGGAGGGCAATCAGCCCCAGCATTTT.

The chain joins TRBV5-5 to TRBJ2-7; D is possibly TRBD2 (5 bases). V was clipped by 1 base and J by 2 bases, with 13 bases between them. The CDR3 sequence is 15 residues long. Germline V gene sequence: CDR1 SGHKS, CDR2 YYEKEE (reference sequence). The CDR3 DNA reads TGTGCCAGCAGCTTGTCCGTCGGGGAGACCTACGAGCAGTACTTC. Translation gives CASSLSVGETYEQYF. The full variable domain, in which reference TRBV5-5 and TRBJ2-7 provide the parts outside the CDR3, is DAGVTQSPTHLIKTRGQQVTLRCSPISGHKSVSWYQQVLGQGPQFIFQYYEKEERGRGNFPDRFSARQFPNYSSELNVNALLLGDSALYLCASSLSVGETYEQYFGPGTRLTVT.